This TCR beta chain came from a study of a mutant IDH1 vaccine in newly diagnosed glioma. Study-wide background: Most patients had radiochemotherapy with temozolomide before enrollment; others had one alone.

Turning to this clone: The antigen remains unidentified.

The germline V gene has CDR1 MGHDK and CDR2 SYGVNS. The CDR3 is made up of 15 amino acids. V lost 2 bases, J lost 9 bases, and 11 bases stayed unmatched. TCRdb's table, derived via immunoSEQ multiplex PCR, lists solely in-frame clones and lacks some. Among roughly 34,000 clones listed, 80% to 95% were seen once. Time point of the sample: week 47, end of study. Mutant IDH1 20-mer peptide, at 300 ug, made up each vaccine dose, with topical imiquimod. The chain combines TRBV25-1 with TRBJ2-3; 7 bases agree with TRBD1. This specimen consisted of PBMCs, obtained from a glioma patient whose treatment included an IDH1 peptide vaccine. This receptor was taken from a woman between 40 and 55 years old with glioma. The CDR3 region is CASSERGAGGGTQYF. DNA of the CDR3: TGTGCCAGCAGTGAACGAGGGGCAGGGGGTGGCACGCAGTATTTT.